A selection of T cell receptor beta chains follows, all from one sample in a study of Japanese encephalitis immunity and Zika vaccine responses. In TCRdb, the 5' RACE reads were re-called with MiXCR into one record per CDR3 protein. This table holds 190 or so distinct CDR3 sequences, roughly 9.1% found once. The sample in question was antigen-activated CD4+ T cells from blood, cultured, obtained during a Zika inactivated vaccine study. The receptors here all came from an adult woman who received an inactivated Zika virus vaccine. The conserved cysteine and the conserved F or W are not part of the CDR3 here. Each record gives: V gene, D gene, J gene, CDR3 protein. A D gene is named only where the DNA matches it firmly.

TRBV21-1	-	TRBJ1-1	ASSKYLQGKAF
TRBV20-1	TRBD2	TRBJ2-7	SARVPSGSYEQY
TRBV10-2	-	TRBJ1-1	ASSGSSGGTEAF
TRBV20-1	-	TRBJ2-3	SALPPSEITYTQY
TRBV20-1	-	TRBJ1-5	SAPQFGVDQPQH
TRBV24-1	TRBD1	TRBJ1-1	ATRPGQGGTEAF
TRBV12-3/TRBV12-4	-	TRBJ2-3	ASSLQGTDTQY
TRBV4-1	-	TRBJ2-1	ASSLMAGQTNEQF
TRBV12-3/TRBV12-4	TRBD1	TRBJ2-7	ASSRALQGAPYDQY
TRBV10-3	-	TRBJ1-5	AISEGGGDQPQH
TRBV28	-	TRBJ1-5	ASNSVGSGLDQPQH
TRBV5-1	-	TRBJ1-1	ASSSQANTEAF
TRBV21-1	-	TRBJ1-6	ASSNGTVLNSPLH
TRBV27	TRBD2	TRBJ2-5	ASSLTSGSQTQY
TRBV7-8	TRBD1	TRBJ1-2	ASSPGQGAGGYT
TRBV21-1	-	TRBJ2-1	ASIDEQF
TRBV11-3	-	TRBJ1-5	ASSPSAGNSNQPQH
TRBV5-1	TRBD1	TRBJ2-1	ASSLEQGARNEQF
TRBV12-3/TRBV12-4	-	TRBJ1-1	ASSLDNTEAF
TRBV7-4	-	TRBJ1-5	ASSAYRNQPQH
TRBV5-1	-	TRBJ2-1	ASSPDYSSYNEQF
TRBV19	TRBD1	TRBJ2-7	ASSPRGGAGTGVYEQY
TRBV4-3	-	TRBJ2-1	ASSLLGLANEQF
TRBV5-1	-	TRBJ2-2	ASSPPSGTGGTGELF